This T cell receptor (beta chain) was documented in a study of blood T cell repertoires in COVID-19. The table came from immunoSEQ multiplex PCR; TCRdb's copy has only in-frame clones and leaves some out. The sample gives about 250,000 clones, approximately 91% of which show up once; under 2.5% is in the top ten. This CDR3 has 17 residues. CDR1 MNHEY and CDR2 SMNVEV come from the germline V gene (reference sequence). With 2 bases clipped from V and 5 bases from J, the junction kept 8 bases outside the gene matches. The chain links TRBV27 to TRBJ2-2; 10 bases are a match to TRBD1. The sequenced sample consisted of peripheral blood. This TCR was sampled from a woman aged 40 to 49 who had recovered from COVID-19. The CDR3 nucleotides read TGTGCCAGCAGTTTAGGCGGACAGGGGGAATTTACCGGGGAGCTGTTTTTT. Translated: CASSLGGQGEFTGELFF.